The clone carrying this T cell receptor (beta chain) was seen more than once but under ten times. Its antigen is currently unknown. Per the original data handling: Researchers built a distant-metastasis classifier for papillary thyroid cancer that drew on CDR3 differences across clinicopathological groups. TCRdb reassembled clones from the PCR reads with MiXCR. TCRdb's processing, not the authors' own work, is the source of the V and J calls. The table records around 19,000 clones, roughly 16% of them present only once. This entry belongs to a study of metastatic and nonmetastatic thyroid tumors. Looking at the study overall: Malignant and benign thyroid patients had repertoires compared in peripheral blood and tumor or nodule tissue.

The CDR3 spans 15 residues. Germline V gives CDR1 MNHNS, CDR2 SASEGT. V gave up 4 bases and J gave up 1 base; unmatched junction bases: 6. Treatment of any kind had been given to no patient before thyroid surgery. General study findings and limits: Malignant tumors reportedly showed significantly higher TCR beta diversity than benign nodules in both blood and tumor.

Sequencing used blood. The TCR originated in a female donor with papillary thyroid cancer or a benign thyroid nodule (not recorded which). Some clones in this sample may be carry-over from other donors' samples. V and J are TRBV6-1 and TRBJ1-1; 7 positions match TRBD1. The CDR3 DNA follows: TGTGCCAGCAGTGCCCGACAGGGAAGGAACACTGAAGCTTTCTTT. Its translation: CASSARQGRNTEAFF.